This is a list of T cell receptor beta chains from one sample in a study of cytomegalovirus exposure and HLA in healthy donors. Assay: immunoSEQ multiplex PCR; the TCRdb copy retains only in-frame clones and omits some. The table lists about 160,000 clones, about 81% of them singletons. The sequencing sample was made of PBMCs. These receptors were collected from a woman aged 18-29 years in good health and CMV-seronegative. CDR3s include the opening cysteine and the closing phenylalanine or tryptophan. D genes are given only for firm matches. Size is omitted from some rows. Given values are once, few, many or a class for expanded clones.

length	V	J	size	D	DNA	CDR3
14	TRBV19	TRBJ1-2	-	-	TGTGCCAGTAGTGGTGGGGCAAGCTATTATGGCTACACCTTC	CASSGGASYYGYTF
14	TRBV25-1	TRBJ1-5	once	-	TGTGCCAGCCAGTCTCGGGGGGAGAATCAGCCCCAGCATTTT	CASQSRGENQPQHF
15	TRBV5-1	TRBJ1-5	-	-	TGCGCCAGCAGCCACGAGGACACTGACAATCAGCCCCAGCATTTT	CASSHEDTDNQPQHF
17	TRBV13	TRBJ1-1	-	-	TGTGCCAGCAGCCACTTCCCGACTACGGGTATGAACACTGAAGCTTTCTTT	CASSHFPTTGMNTEAFF
17	TRBV11-1	TRBJ2-2	-	TRBD1	TGTGCCAGCAGCCCAGCCTTAACAGGGGCGGGTTCCGGGGAGCTGTTTTTT	CASSPALTGAGSGELFF
11	TRBV5-1	TRBJ2-7	-	-	TGCGCCAGCAGCTTGGCCGGGGAGCAGTACTTC	CASSLAGEQYF
13	TRBV6-1	TRBJ1-2	-	-	TGTGCCAGCAGCCCCCAGGGCGGCTATGGCTACACCTTC	CASSPQGGYGYTF
15	TRBV7-3	TRBJ2-5	-	TRBD2	TGTGCCAGCAGCTCCCTAGCGGGGGGGCAGGCCGCCCAGTACTTC	CASSSLAGGQAAQYF
15	TRBV9	TRBJ2-5	-	-	TGTGCCAGCAGCGTAGGGGGACTCCTCCAAGAGACCCAGTACTTC	CASSVGGLLQETQYF
14	TRBV10-2	TRBJ1-1	-	-	TGCGCCAGCAGTTTACCGGGACAAGGGACTGAAGCTTTCTTT	CASSLPGQGTEAFF
18	TRBV4-1	TRBJ2-3	-	TRBD2	TGCGCCAGCAGCCAGAGACATAGGACTAGCGGGGGGACAGATACGCAGTATTTT	CASSQRHRTSGGTDTQYF
15	TRBV14	TRBJ1-2	-	-	TGTGCCAGCAGCCAAGTCCCGCAGGGAATTACTGGCTACACCTTC	CASSQVPQGITGYTF
16	TRBV4-1	TRBJ2-1	-	TRBD1	TGCGCCAGCAGCCAAGTCGGTCGACAGGGGACCAATGAGCAGTTCTTC	CASSQVGRQGTNEQFF
16	TRBV7-8	TRBJ2-2	-	TRBD2	TGTGCCAGCAGCTTAGTACGGCTAGCGGACACCGGGGAGCTGTTTTTT	CASSLVRLADTGELFF
15	TRBV27	TRBJ2-1	few	TRBD2	TGTGCCAGCAGTTTTGGGACTAGCGGGCTTAATGAGCAGTTCTTC	CASSFGTSGLNEQFF
16	TRBV13	TRBJ1-2	few	TRBD1	TGTGCCAGCAGCCGACGGACGCAACAGGGGGCCTATGGCTACACCTTC	CASSRRTQQGAYGYTF
13	TRBV11-2	TRBJ2-7	-	-	TGTGCCAGCAGCTTAGGCCCAGGGAACGAGCAGTACTTC	CASSLGPGNEQYF
15	TRBV6-5	TRBJ2-1	once	-	TGTGCCAGCAGTTACTCACTACTCCACGCTGGTGAGCAGTTCTTC	CASSYSLLHAGEQFF
12	TRBV7-6	TRBJ2-7	-	-	TGTGCCAGCAGCTTCCCGGCGGGCGAGCAGTACTTC	CASSFPAGEQYF
15	TRBV11-2	TRBJ2-1	-	TRBD2	TGTGCCAGCAGCTTCGGGGGAGGGCCTGGTTATGAGCAGTTCTTC	CASSFGGGPGYEQFF
13	TRBV4-1	TRBJ1-4	-	-	TGCGCCAGCAGCCTCCAGACTGGATTAGAACTGTTTTTT	CASSLQTGLELFF
13	TRBV12-5	TRBJ2-3	-	-	TGTGCTAGTGGTTTGGCCCCGGCAGATACGCAGTATTTT	CASGLAPADTQYF
13	TRBV2	TRBJ1-2	few	-	TGTGCCAGCAGTGAGGGCAGGGGCGGCGGCTACACCTTC	CASSEGRGGGYTF
15	TRBV28	TRBJ2-4	few	TRBD1	TGTGCCAGCAGTTACAGGGGGCTAGCCAAAAACATTCAGTACTTC	CASSYRGLAKNIQYF
14	TRBV9	TRBJ2-2	once	-	TGTGCCAGCAGCGAAGAGGGTAACACCGGGGAGCTGTTTTTT	CASSEEGNTGELFF
14	TRBV4-1	TRBJ2-7	few	TRBD2	TGCGCCAGCAGCCAGAGGCCTAGCGGATACGAGCAGTACTTC	CASSQRPSGYEQYF
15	TRBV13	TRBJ2-2	-	-	TGTGCCAGCAGCTTAGCGCGGGGTAATCCCGGGGAGCTGTTTTTT	CASSLARGNPGELFF
17	TRBV27	TRBJ1-3	-	TRBD1	TGTGCCAGCAGTGCCCAACCGGGACAGGGAAAGGGAAACACCATATATTTT	CASSAQPGQGKGNTIYF
16	TRBV6-5	TRBJ1-3	-	-	TGTGCCAGCAGTTACGGCAGGGGCGCCTCTGGAAACACCATATATTTT	CASSYGRGASGNTIYF
12	TRBV28	TRBJ1-1	-	-	TGTGCCAGCAGTAACGGAGGCACTGAAGCTTTCTTT	CASSNGGTEAFF
13	TRBV25-1	TRBJ2-5	few	TRBD1	TGTGCCAGCAGTGAAAACAGGGGAGAGACCCAGTACTTC	CASSENRGETQYF
14	TRBV2	TRBJ2-5	-	-	TGTGCCAGCAGTGAAGCCACACTACAAGAGACCCAGTACTTC	CASSEATLQETQYF
15	TRBV5-1	TRBJ2-1	-	TRBD2	TGCGCCAGCAGCTTAGGGCTAGCGGGAAACAATGAGCAGTTCTTC	CASSLGLAGNNEQFF
15	TRBV18	TRBJ1-1	-	-	TGTGCCAGCTCACCACCGGCGCGACGCGGCACTGAAGCTTTCTTT	CASSPPARRGTEAFF
13	TRBV7-9	TRBJ1-1	-	-	TGTGCCAGCAGCTTTTCGCGGGATCCTGAAGCTTTCTTT	CASSFSRDPEAFF
14	TRBV6-6	TRBJ2-2	once	-	TGTGCCAGCAGGACCGACAGGAACACCGGGGAGCTGTTTTTT	CASRTDRNTGELFF
15	TRBV25-1	TRBJ1-4	-	TRBD1	TGTGCCAGCAGCGGCCGGGACAGCCGAATGAGGAAACTGTTTTTT	CASSGRDSRMRKLFF
16	TRBV9	TRBJ2-3	-	TRBD2	TGTGCCAGCAGCGTTACGAGCGGGAGCATAACAGATACGCAGTATTTT	CASSVTSGSITDTQYF
13	TRBV28	TRBJ1-5	-	-	TGTGCCAGCAGTGTGAGTGGCAATCAGCCCCAGCATTTT	CASSVSGNQPQHF
13	TRBV6-5	TRBJ1-4	few	-	TGTGCCAGCTCGTTAGGGGGAAATGAAAAACTGTTTTTT	CASSLGGNEKLFF
15	TRBV7-9	TRBJ2-5	-	-	TGTGCCAGCAGCGCCCCCGTGGGAGGTAAAGAGACCCAGTACTTC	CASSAPVGGKETQYF
13	TRBV7-6	TRBJ2-5	-	-	TGTGCCAGCAGCCTTAGCATTTCGGAGACCCAGTACTTC	CASSLSISETQYF
13	TRBV10-2	TRBJ1-2	-	-	TGCGCCAGCAGTGAGTCTCCTGTCTATGGCTACACCTTC	CASSESPVYGYTF
13	TRBV19	TRBJ2-5	few	-	TGTGCCAGTACCTACCGGGACGGGGGGACCCAGTACTTC	CASTYRDGGTQYF
14	TRBV28	TRBJ2-7	-	TRBD1	TGTGCCAGCACCATAGACAGGGTTAACTACGAGCAGTACTTC	CASTIDRVNYEQYF
13	TRBV15	TRBJ1-2	-	-	TGTGCCACCAGCAGAGAGGGCCCAGGTGGCTACACCTTC	CATSREGPGGYTF
18	TRBV7-2	TRBJ2-1	few	-	TGTGCCAGCAGCTTGAAGGCCGCACCGGGCCTTGGGGGGAGTGAGCAGTTCTTC	CASSLKAAPGLGGSEQFF
14	TRBV6-5	TRBJ2-3	-	TRBD2	TGTGCCAGCAGTTCCGGACTAGGAACAGATACGCAGTATTTT	CASSSGLGTDTQYF
12	TRBV10-1	TRBJ1-5	many	-	TGCGCCAGCAAGGGGGTAAATCAGCCCCAGCATTTT	CASKGVNQPQHF
16	TRBV18	TRBJ2-3	-	-	TGTGCCAGCTCACCCCGGAAGGGAGCAAGCACAGATACGCAGTATTTT	CASSPRKGASTDTQYF
15	TRBV19	TRBJ2-3	-	TRBD1	TGTGCCAGTAGGGACAGGGGCCAGAAGGCGGATACGCAGTATTTT	CASRDRGQKADTQYF
15	TRBV29-1	TRBJ2-1	-	TRBD2	TGCAGCGTTGATCCCTGGACTAGCGGGACCAATGAGCAGTTCTTC	CSVDPWTSGTNEQFF